A selection of T cell receptor beta chains follows, all from one sample in a study of T cell responses to AZD1222 COVID-19 vaccine. Using immunoSEQ multiplex PCR, the repertoire was profiled, and TCRdb retains in-frame clones only, with some absent. Among about 150,000 clones listed, about 93% were seen once. Sequenced here: peripheral blood, sampled on day 0 of MenACWY control vaccination. Receptor source: an adult in good health. Both conserved end residues are part of each CDR3. A D gene is named only where the DNA matches it firmly. Expanded clones get a size class; other rows say once, few or many, or leave the size out.

J gene	V gene	clone size	D gene	CDR3 DNA	CDR3 protein
TRBJ1-2	TRBV7-3	-	TRBD1	TGTGCCAGCAGCCCAACCGGACAGGGGTATGGCTACACCTTC	CASSPTGQGYGYTF
TRBJ2-7	TRBV27	once	TRBD2	TGTGCCGTCTCTCCCCTGCGGGAGGACCTTTACGAGCAGTACTTC	CAVSPLREDLYEQYF
TRBJ2-7	TRBV28	-	TRBD2	TGTGCCAGCAGGATCGAGGGAGGGAGGCAGCACGAGCAGTACTTC	CASRIEGGRQHEQYF
TRBJ2-7	TRBV21-1	few	-	TGTGCCAGCAGCAAAGCGCCCAGCTGCAAAACCTACGAGCAGTACTTC	CASSKAPSCKTYEQYF
TRBJ2-1	TRBV6-5	-	-	TGTGCCAGCAGCCCAACAGGGAGGCATGAGCAGTTCTTC	CASSPTGRHEQFF
TRBJ1-4	TRBV15	-	-	TGTGCCACCAGCAGAGGCGTCGGGGGCGAAAAACTGTTTTTT	CATSRGVGGEKLFF
TRBJ1-5	TRBV19	-	-	TGTGCCAGTAGTATGGGTCCGTATAGCAATCAGCCCCAGCATTTT	CASSMGPYSNQPQHF
TRBJ1-5	TRBV2	-	-	TGTGCCAGCAGTGACAGGCAAGTTTATCAGCCCCAGCATTTT	CASSDRQVYQPQHF
TRBJ2-6	TRBV9	-	-	TGTGCCAGCAGCGTAACCCCGAATGGTGGGGCCAACGTCCTGACTTTC	CASSVTPNGGANVLTF
TRBJ2-7	TRBV5-1	-	TRBD2	TGCGCCAGCAGCTCCGCGGGAGGCGCCTACGAGCAGTACTTC	CASSSAGGAYEQYF
TRBJ1-4	TRBV18	-	-	TGTGCCAGCTCACCAACCCTCTGGGGCACTAATGAAAAACTGTTTTTT	CASSPTLWGTNEKLFF
TRBJ1-2	TRBV6-5	-	-	TGTGCCAGCAGTCTCCGGGGGGCGGATGGCTACACCTTC	CASSLRGADGYTF
TRBJ2-1	TRBV4-1	-	-	TGCGCCAGCAGCCAAGAATACAATGAGCAGTTCTTC	CASSQEYNEQFF
TRBJ1-5	TRBV6-5	-	-	TGTGCCAGCAGCTTTTATGAGAGCAATCAGCCCCAGCATTTT	CASSFYESNQPQHF
TRBJ2-5	TRBV6-5	-	TRBD1	TGTGCCAGCGTGGGGGGACAGGGTGGGGAGACCCAGTACTTC	CASVGGQGGETQYF
TRBJ1-1	TRBV19	-	-	TGTGCCAGTACCCCCAGGTTGGGAACCGGAGGGACTGAAGCTTTCTTT	CASTPRLGTGGTEAFF